This T cell receptor (beta chain) was retrieved from a study of CD8 T cells in Susac syndrome. J gave up 2 bases and V 8 bases, and 9 bases lay outside the gene matches. Germline assignment: CDR1 MDHEN and CDR2 SYDVKM. The CDR3 contains 15 residues. Random-hexamer reverse transcription was applied to roughly 0.5 to 1 ug RNA. TCRdb reprocessed the immunoSEQ multiplex PCR reads with MiXCR, giving one entry per CDR3 protein. The sample has 150,000 to 200,000 distinct CDR3 sequences, around 96% seen once. The chain employs TRBV28 and TRBJ2-1; 7 bases are shared with TRBD2. Sequencing was performed on CD4+ T cells from PBMCs. The TCR sequence derives from a human donor with Susac syndrome. The CDR3 here is CASSNPGTTYNEQFF. The CDR3 bases are TGTGCCAGCTCAAATCCCGGGACTACCTACAATGAGCAGTTCTTC. Full variable domain (missing parts from reference TRBV28 and TRBJ2-1): DVKVTQSSRYLVKRTGEKVFLECVQDMDHENMFWYRQDPGLGLRLIYFSYDVKMKEKGDIPEGYSVSREKKERFSLILESASTNQTSMYLCASSNPGTTYNEQFFGPGTRLTVL.